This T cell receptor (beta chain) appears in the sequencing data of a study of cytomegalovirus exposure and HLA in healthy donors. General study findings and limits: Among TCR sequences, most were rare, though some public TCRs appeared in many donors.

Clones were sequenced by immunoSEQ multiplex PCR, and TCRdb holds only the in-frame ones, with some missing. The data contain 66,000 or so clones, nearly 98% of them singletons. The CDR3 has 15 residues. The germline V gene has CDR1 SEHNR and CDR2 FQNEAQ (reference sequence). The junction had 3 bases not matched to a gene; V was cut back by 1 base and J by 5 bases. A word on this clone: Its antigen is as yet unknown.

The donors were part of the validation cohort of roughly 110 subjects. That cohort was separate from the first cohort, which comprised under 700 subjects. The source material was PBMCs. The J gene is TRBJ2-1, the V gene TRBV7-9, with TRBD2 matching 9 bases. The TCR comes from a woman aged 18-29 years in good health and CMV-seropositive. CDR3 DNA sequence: TGTGCCAGCAGCTTAGTATTAGCGGGAGACAATGAGCAGTTCTTC. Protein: CASSLVLAGDNEQFF.